Below, 4 T cell receptor beta chains from the same sample are listed, as sequenced in a study of shared clonotypes between healthy human individuals. Some clones are missing from TCRdb's copy, which holds only in-frame ones; the method was immunoSEQ multiplex PCR. The profile shows some 690,000 clones, roughly 91% of them singletons. The source material was memory CD8+ T cells from PBMCs. Subset meaning: CD45RO+ cells pooled with CCR7-negative TemRA cells. The receptors come from a young man in good health. Some clones in this sample may be carry-over from other donors' samples.

This clone showed up just once. The chain is built from TRBV5-4 and TRBJ2-1; the match to TRBD2 covers 8 bases. This CDR3 has 17 residues. In germline, CDR1 is SGHNT, CDR2 YYREEE (reference sequence). V shed 0 bases, J shed 6 bases, and the junction held 11 bases outside the gene matches. CDR3 DNA: TGTGCCAGCAGCTTGGGGGGGGGAGCGGGAGCCTCCAATGAGCAGTTCTTC. Translated: CASSLGGGAGASNEQFF.

The rearrangement uses TRBV6-6 and TRBJ1-1; D ambiguous. This CDR3 spans 14 amino acids. V was cut by 2 bases and J by 2 bases, with 9 bases left in between. Per germline, CDR1 MNHNY and CDR2 SVGAGI (reference sequence). The DNA of the CDR3 is TGTGCCAGCAGTTACCCGGGAGTCAACACTGAAGCTTTCTTT. Protein: CASSYPGVNTEAFF.

The chain uses TRBV28 and TRBJ2-1; D is unclear. V was clipped by 5 bases and J by 6 bases, with 14 bases between them. The CDR3 loop spans 14 amino acids. Germline values: CDR1 MDHEN, CDR2 SYDVKM. CDR3 DNA sequence: TGTGCCAGCAGTCTTCAGGAGTGGGCCAATGAGCAGTTCTTC. Translated, it gives CASSLQEWANEQFF.

A single count supports this clone. The chain has TRBV10-3 and TRBJ2-7, with D possibly matching TRBD2 (6 bases). Germline V CDR1 and CDR2: ENHRY, SYGVKD. V was trimmed by 4 bases and J by 4 bases, leaving 11 bases between them. The CDR3 covers 13 residues. CDR3 sequence: CAISAGARYEQYF. The DNA for the CDR3 is TGTGCCATCAGTGCGGGAGCTCGGTACGAGCAGTACTTC.